The sequence of this T cell receptor (beta chain) was determined in a study of OX40 agonist ivuxolimab in advanced cancers. Study-level background: One hepatocellular carcinoma and a couple of cutaneous melanoma patients partially responded.

Patients were ineligible given autoimmune disease history or systemic immunosuppression. Sampled blood was obtained at baseline, cycle 4 day 1, and cycle 7 day 1. Using immunoSEQ multiplex PCR, the repertoire was profiled, and TCRdb retains in-frame clones only, with some absent. The sample has tens of thousands of clones, roughly 73% seen once. This material consisted of CD4+ or CD8+ T cells sorted from blood, taken in a trial of the OX40 agonist ivuxolimab. The source is an adult with an advanced solid tumor such as melanoma, head and neck, liver or kidney cancer.

The CDR3, as DNA: TGTGCCAGCAGCTTAATAGGGGGCGGGGAGCAGTACTTC. Amino acids: CASSLIGGGEQYF. The chain combines TRBV7-3 with TRBJ2-7, with 7 bases matching TRBD1. The CDR3 has 13 amino acids. Trimming at V came to 1 base and at J to 7 bases, leaving 4 bases not matched to a gene. Per germline, CDR1 SGHTA and CDR2 FQGTGA.